One and the same sample provided the 11 T cell receptor beta chains below, sequenced in a study of T cell responses to AZD1222 COVID-19 vaccine. Libraries were prepared by immunoSEQ multiplex PCR; TCRdb keeps only in-frame clonotypes and omits some of them. The sample holds approximately 90,000 clones; 90% are singletons and the top ten take 3%. Sequences were derived from peripheral blood, sampled on day 0 of AZD1222 vaccination. The receptors were gathered from an adult in good health.

J is TRBJ2-7 and V is TRBV5-1, with unresolved D. The CDR3 is made up of 15 amino acids. CDR1 is SGHRS and CDR2 is YFSETQ in the germline V gene. With 4 bases removed from V and 4 bases from J, the gap between germline ends came to 18 bases. The CDR3 protein is CASSTDLVGMYEQYF. The CDR3 region has the DNA TGCGCCAGCAGCACAGACCTGGTAGGGATGTACGAGCAGTACTTC.

This chain links TRBV7-2 with TRBJ1-1; D perhaps matches TRBD1 (6 bases). V lost 2 bases and J lost 0, with 7 bases in between. The germline CDR1 and CDR2 sequences are SGHTA and FQGNSA. The CDR3 is 14 residues long. In DNA form, the CDR3 reads TGTGCCAGCAGCTTAAACAGGGTGAACACTGAAGCTTTCTTT. It encodes CASSLNRVNTEAFF.

The V gene is TRBV7-9, the J gene TRBJ1-1; D is unclear. The CDR3 loop spans 16 amino acids. The V and J ends lost 4 bases and 5 bases respectively, with 20 bases between them. The germline V gene encodes CDR1 SEHNR and CDR2 FQNEAQ (reference sequence). CDR3 sequence reads: CASSSRHDPRVTEAFF. DNA for the CDR3: TGTGCCAGCAGCTCCCGCCACGACCCACGTGTGACTGAAGCTTTCTTT.

The J gene is TRBJ1-4, the V gene TRBV5-6; TRBD1 might be the D (5 bases). Germline values: CDR1 SGHDT, CDR2 YYEEEE. The CDR3 consists of 15 residues. The V gene lost 3 bases and the J gene lost 8 bases, with 17 bases spanning the gap. The CDR3 sequence: CASSSWTGLGEKLFF. CDR3 DNA sequence: TGTGCCAGCAGCTCCTGGACGGGGCTAGGAGAAAAACTGTTTTTT.

The chain recombines TRBV5-6 with TRBJ2-2; D may be TRBD2 (6 bases). The CDR3 has 17 amino acids. V was trimmed by 0 bases and J by 3 bases, leaving 15 bases between them. CDR1 is SGHDT, CDR2 YYEEEE, per germline. In DNA form, the CDR3 reads TGTGCCAGCAGCTTGGGGTTGGAGGGGTTTGACACCGGGGAGCTGTTTTTT. As protein: CASSLGLEGFDTGELFF.

This clone was found once. This chain links TRBV6-6 with TRBJ2-1, with D uncertain. Germline loops: CDR1 MNHNY, CDR2 SVGAGI (reference sequence). The CDR3 covers 13 residues. V was shortened by 2 bases and J by 9 bases, with 11 bases between the two germline ends. The CDR3 loop reads CASSYTQRGEQFF. The CDR3 coding sequence is TGTGCCAGCAGTTACACCCAGAGAGGTGAGCAGTTCTTC.

The J gene is TRBJ2-6, the V gene TRBV7-3; tentatively, D is TRBD1 (6 bases). Trimming shortened V by 5 bases and J by 0 bases, and 17 bases separated the two germline ends. This CDR3 is 18 amino acids long. Germline lookup yields CDR1 SGHTA and CDR2 FQGTGA. CDR3 in amino acids: CASSPRQAGHSGANVLTF. The CDR3 coding sequence is TGTGCCAGCAGCCCTAGACAGGCCGGTCACTCTGGGGCCAACGTCCTGACTTTC.

The J gene is TRBJ1-5, the V gene TRBV7-8, with 7 bases aligning to TRBD1. The germline V gene encodes CDR1 SGHVS and CDR2 FQNEAQ. The ends lost 6 bases at V and 9 bases at J; junction bases unmatched: 11. The CDR3 sequence is 14 residues long. The CDR3 reads CASRLGQTPGPQHF. The CDR3 nucleotides read TGTGCCAGCAGACTGGGACAGACGCCGGGGCCCCAGCATTTT.

J is TRBJ1-1 and V is TRBV18; D call uncertain. The germline V gene has CDR1 KGHSH and CDR2 LQKENI. V was shortened by 6 bases and J by 4 bases, with 18 bases between the two germline ends. This CDR3 has 15 residues. The chain's CDR3 is CASSPQKAPGTEAFF. The CDR3, as DNA: TGTGCCAGCTCGCCCCAGAAGGCCCCCGGCACTGAAGCTTTCTTT.

CDR3 in amino acids: CASMSSGGRNEQFF. The CDR3 DNA reads as TGTGCCAGCATGTCTTCAGGGGGTAGGAATGAGCAGTTCTTC. The chain couples TRBV6-5 to TRBJ2-1; 7 nucleotides match TRBD1. V gave up 7 bases and J gave up 7 bases; unmatched junction bases: 10. Per germline, CDR1 MNHEY and CDR2 SVGAGI. The CDR3 length is 14 residues.

The V gene is TRBV7-6, the J gene TRBJ2-2; unclear D gene. CDR3 length: 14 residues. V was shortened by 4 bases and J by 6 bases, with 12 bases between the two germline ends. Germline V gives CDR1 SGHVS, CDR2 FNYEAQ. The CDR3 nucleotides are TGTGCCAGCAGCTCCCCGCGGTTGCCCGGGGAGCTGTTTTTT. Amino acid sequence: CASSSPRLPGELFF.